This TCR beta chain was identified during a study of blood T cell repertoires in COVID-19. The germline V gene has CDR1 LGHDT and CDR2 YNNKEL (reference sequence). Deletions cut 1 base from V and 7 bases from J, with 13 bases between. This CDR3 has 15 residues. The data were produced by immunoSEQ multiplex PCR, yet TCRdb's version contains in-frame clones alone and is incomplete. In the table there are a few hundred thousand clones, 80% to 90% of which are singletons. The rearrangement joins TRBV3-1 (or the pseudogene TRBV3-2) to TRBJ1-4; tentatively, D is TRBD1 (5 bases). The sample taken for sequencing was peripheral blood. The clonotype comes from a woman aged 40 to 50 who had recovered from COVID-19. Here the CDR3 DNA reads TGTGCCAGCAGCCAAGGGTCAGGGAAGGGTGAAAAACTGTTTTTT. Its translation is CASSQGSGKGEKLFF.